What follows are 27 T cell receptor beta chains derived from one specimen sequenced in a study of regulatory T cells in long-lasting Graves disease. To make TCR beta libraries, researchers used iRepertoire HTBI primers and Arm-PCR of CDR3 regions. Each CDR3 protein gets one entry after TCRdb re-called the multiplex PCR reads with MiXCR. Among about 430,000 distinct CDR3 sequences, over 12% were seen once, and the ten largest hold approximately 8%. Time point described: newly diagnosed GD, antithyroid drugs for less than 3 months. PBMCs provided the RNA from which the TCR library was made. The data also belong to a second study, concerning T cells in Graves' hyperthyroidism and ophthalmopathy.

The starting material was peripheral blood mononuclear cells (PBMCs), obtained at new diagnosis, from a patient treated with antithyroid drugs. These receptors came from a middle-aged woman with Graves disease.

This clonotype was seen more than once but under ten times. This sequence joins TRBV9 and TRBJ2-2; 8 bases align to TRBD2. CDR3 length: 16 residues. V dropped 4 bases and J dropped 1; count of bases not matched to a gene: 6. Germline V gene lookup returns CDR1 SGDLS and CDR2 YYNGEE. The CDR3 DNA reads TGTGCCAGCAGCAAACTAGCGGACGAGAACACCGGGGAGCTGTTTTTT. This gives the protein CASSKLADENTGELFF.

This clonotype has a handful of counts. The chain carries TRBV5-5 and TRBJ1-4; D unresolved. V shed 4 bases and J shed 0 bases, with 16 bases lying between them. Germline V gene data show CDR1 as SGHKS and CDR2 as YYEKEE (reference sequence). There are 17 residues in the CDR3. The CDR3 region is CASSIQTPGATNEKLFF. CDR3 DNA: TGTGCCAGCAGCATACAGACCCCAGGCGCAACTAATGAAAAACTGTTTTTT.

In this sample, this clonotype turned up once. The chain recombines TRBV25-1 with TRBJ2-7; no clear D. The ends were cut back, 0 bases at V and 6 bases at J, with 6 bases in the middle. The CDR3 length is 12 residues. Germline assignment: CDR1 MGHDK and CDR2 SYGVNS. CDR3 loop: CASSEYIGEQYF. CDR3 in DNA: TGTGCCAGCAGTGAATATATTGGCGAGCAGTACTTC.

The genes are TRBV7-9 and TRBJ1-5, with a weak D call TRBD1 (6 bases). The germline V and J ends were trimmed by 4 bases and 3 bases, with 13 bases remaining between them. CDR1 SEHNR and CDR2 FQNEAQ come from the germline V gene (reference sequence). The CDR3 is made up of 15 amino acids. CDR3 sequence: CASSSGQTNNQPQHF. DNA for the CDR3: TGTGCCAGCAGCTCTGGACAGACTAACAATCAGCCCCAGCATTTT.

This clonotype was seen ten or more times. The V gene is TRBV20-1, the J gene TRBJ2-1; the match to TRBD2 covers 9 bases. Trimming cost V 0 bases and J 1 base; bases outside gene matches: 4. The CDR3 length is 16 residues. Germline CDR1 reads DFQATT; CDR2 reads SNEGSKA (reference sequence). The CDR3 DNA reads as TGCAGTGCTAGAGACCTAGGACTAGCGTCCTACAATGAGCAGTTCTTC. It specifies CSARDLGLASYNEQFF.

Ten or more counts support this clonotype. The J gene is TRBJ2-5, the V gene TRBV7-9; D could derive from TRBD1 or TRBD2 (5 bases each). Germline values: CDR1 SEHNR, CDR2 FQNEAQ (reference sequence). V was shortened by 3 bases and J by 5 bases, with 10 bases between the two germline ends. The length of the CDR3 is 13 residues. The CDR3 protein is CASSLGEYETQYF. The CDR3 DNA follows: TGTGCCAGCAGCTTGGGGGAGTACGAGACCCAGTACTTC.

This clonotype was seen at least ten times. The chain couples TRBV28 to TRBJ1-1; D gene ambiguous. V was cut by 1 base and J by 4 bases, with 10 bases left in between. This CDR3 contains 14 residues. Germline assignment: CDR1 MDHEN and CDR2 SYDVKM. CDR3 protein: CASSLYGELTEAFF. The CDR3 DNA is TGTGCCAGCAGTTTATACGGGGAGCTCACTGAAGCTTTCTTT.

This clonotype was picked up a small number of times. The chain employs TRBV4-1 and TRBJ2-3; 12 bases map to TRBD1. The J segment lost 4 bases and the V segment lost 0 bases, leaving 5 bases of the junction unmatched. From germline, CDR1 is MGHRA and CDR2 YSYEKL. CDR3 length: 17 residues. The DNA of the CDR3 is TGCGCCAGCAGCCAAGAATTTGGGACAGGGGGCGCAGATACGCAGTATTTT. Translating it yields CASSQEFGTGGADTQYF.

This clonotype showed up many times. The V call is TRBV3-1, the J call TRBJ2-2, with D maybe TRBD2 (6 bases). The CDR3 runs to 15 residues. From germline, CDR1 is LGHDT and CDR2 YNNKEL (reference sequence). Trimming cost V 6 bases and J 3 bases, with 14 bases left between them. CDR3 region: CASRQAGIDTGELFF. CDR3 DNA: TGTGCCAGCAGACAGGCGGGGATAGACACCGGGGAGCTGTTTTTT.

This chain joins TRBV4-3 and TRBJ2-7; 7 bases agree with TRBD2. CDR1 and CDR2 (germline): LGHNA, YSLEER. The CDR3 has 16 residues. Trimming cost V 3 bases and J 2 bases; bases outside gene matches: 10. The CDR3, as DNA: TGCGCCAGCAGCCAGGCTTGGCGGGAGACACCCTACGAGCAGTACTTC. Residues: CASSQAWRETPYEQYF.

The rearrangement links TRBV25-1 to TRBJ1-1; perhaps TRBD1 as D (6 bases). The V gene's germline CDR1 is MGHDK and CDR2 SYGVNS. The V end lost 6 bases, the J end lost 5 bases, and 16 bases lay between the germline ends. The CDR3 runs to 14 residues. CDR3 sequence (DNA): TGTGCCAGCAGACAACAGGGAGAATGGACTGAAGCTTTCTTT. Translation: CASRQQGEWTEAFF.

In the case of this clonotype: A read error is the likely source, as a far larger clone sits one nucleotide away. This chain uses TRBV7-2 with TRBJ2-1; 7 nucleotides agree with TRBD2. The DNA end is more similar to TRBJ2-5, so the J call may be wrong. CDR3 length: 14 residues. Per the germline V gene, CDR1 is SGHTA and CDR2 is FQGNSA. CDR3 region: CASSPSGTEETQYF. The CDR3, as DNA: TGTGCCAGCAGCCCAAGCGGGACTGAAGAGACCCAGTACTTC.

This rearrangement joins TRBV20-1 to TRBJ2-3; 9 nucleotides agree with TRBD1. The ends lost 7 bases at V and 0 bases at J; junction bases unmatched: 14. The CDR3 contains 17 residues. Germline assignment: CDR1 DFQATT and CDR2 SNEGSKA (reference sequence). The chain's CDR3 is CSEDRDRVAASTDTQYF. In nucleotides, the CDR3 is TGCAGTGAAGACCGGGACAGGGTAGCCGCTAGCACAGATACGCAGTATTTT.

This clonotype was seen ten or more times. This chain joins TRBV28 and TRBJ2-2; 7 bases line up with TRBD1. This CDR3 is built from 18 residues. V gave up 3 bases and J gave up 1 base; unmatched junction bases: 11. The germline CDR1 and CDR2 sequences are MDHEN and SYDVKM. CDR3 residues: CASSLSSLGQRNTGELFF. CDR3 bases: TGTGCCAGCAGTTTGAGCTCCTTGGGACAGAGGAACACCGGGGAGCTGTTTTTT.

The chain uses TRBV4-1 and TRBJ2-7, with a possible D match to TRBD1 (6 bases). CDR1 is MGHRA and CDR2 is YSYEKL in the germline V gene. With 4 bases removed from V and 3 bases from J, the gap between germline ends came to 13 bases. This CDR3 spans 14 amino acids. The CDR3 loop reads CASSLNQGGYEQYF. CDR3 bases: TGCGCCAGCAGCCTGAACCAAGGGGGCTACGAGCAGTACTTC.

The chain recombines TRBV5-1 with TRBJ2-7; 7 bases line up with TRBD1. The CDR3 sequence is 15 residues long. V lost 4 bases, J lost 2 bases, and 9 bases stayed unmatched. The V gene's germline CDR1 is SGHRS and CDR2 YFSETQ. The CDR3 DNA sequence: TGCGCCAGCAGCCCCCGACAGGGAACCCCCTACGAGCAGTACTTC. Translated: CASSPRQGTPYEQYF.

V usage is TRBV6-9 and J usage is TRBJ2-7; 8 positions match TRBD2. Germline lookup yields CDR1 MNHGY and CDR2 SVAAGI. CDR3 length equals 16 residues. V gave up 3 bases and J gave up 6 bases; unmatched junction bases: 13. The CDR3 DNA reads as TGTGCCAGCAGTTACCCCCGAGCGGGAGAAGTAGGCGAGCAGTACTTC. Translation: CASSYPRAGEVGEQYF.

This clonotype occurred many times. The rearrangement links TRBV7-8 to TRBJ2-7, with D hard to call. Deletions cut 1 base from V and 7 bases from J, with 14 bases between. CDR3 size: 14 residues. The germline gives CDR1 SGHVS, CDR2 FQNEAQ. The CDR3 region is CASSLGAVPWEQYF. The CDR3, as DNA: TGTGCCAGCAGCTTAGGGGCAGTCCCTTGGGAGCAGTACTTC.

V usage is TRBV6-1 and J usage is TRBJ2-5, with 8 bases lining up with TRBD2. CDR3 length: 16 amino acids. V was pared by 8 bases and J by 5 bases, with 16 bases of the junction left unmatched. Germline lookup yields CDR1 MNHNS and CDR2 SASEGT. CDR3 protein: CASGPAGEGLWETQYF. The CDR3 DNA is TGTGCCAGCGGGCCAGCGGGAGAGGGATTATGGGAGACCCAGTACTTC.

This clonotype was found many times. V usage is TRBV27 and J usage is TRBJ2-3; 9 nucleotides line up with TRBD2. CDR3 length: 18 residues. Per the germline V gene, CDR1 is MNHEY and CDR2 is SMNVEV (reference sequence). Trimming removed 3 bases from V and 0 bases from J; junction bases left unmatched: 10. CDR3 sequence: CASSFTGLAKGSTDTQYF. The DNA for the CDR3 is TGTGCCAGCAGTTTTACGGGACTAGCAAAGGGAAGCACAGATACGCAGTATTTT.

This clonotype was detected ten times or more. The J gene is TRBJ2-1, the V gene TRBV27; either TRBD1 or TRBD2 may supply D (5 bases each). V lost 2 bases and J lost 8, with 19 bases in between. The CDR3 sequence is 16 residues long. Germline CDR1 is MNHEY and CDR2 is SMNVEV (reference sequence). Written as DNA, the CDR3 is TGTGCCAGCAGTTTAGTTTGGGGACCCCCGGGGCATGAGCAGTTCTTC. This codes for CASSLVWGPPGHEQFF.

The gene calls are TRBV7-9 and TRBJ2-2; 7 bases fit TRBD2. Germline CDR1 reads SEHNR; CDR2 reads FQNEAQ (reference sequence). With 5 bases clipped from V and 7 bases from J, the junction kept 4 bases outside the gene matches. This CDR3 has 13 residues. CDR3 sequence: CASSGAGIGELFF. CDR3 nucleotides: TGTGCCAGCAGCGGAGCGGGGATCGGGGAGCTGTTTTTT.

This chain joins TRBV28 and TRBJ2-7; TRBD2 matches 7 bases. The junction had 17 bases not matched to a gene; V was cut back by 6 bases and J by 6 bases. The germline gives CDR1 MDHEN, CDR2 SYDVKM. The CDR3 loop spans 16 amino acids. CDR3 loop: CASSTQGSAGEGEQYF. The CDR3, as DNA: TGTGCCAGCAGCACCCAGGGTTCGGCGGGAGAGGGCGAGCAGTACTTC.

The CDR3 here is CASSQILTLRNEQFF. CDR3 nucleotides: TGTGCCAGCAGCCAAATCCTAACATTAAGGAATGAGCAGTTCTTC. The chain couples TRBV3-2 to TRBJ2-1. TRBV3-2 constitutes a pseudogene. The CDR3 loop spans 15 amino acids.

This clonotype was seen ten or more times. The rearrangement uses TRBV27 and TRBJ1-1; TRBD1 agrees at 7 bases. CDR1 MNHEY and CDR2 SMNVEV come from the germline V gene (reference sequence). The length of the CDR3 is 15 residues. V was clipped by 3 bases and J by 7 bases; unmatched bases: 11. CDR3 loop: CASSLTFAGGLEAFF. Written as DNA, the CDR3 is TGTGCCAGCAGTTTGACGTTTGCAGGGGGGCTTGAAGCTTTCTTT.

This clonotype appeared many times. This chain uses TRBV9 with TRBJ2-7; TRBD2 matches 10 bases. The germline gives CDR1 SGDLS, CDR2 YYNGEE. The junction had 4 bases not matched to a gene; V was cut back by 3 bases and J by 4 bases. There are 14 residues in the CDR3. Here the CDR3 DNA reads TGTGCCAGCAGCGGGCCGGGACTAGCGTACGAGCAGTACTTC. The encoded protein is CASSGPGLAYEQYF.

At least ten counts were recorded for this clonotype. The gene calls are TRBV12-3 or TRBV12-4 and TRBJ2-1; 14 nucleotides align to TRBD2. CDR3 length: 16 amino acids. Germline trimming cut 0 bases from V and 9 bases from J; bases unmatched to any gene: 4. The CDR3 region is CASSLAGTSGSIEQFF. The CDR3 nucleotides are TGTGCCAGCAGTTTAGCCGGGACTAGCGGGAGTATTGAGCAGTTCTTC.